This T cell receptor (beta chain) was sequenced for a study of blood T cell repertoires in COVID-19. Whole-study context: Acute and convalescent COVID-19 samples came from the United States, Italy and Spain. T cells, B-cell-depleted T cells, or PBMCs supplied cDNA or gDNA.

Germline lookup yields CDR1 KGHSH and CDR2 LQKENI. Trimming removed 5 bases from V and 4 bases from J, with 11 bases in between. This CDR3 is 13 amino acids long. Sequencing used immunoSEQ multiplex PCR; TCRdb keeps in-frame clones, though not all of them. This table has 150,000 to 200,000 clones, about 80% appearing once. Donors in Cohort 3 counted as recovered after two negative PCRs, clearance, or symptom resolution. The source material was PBMCs or T cells enriched from blood (not recorded which). The receptor comes from a man aged 35 to 55 who had recovered from COVID-19. The chain recombines TRBV18 with TRBJ1-2; D might be TRBD1 (5 bases). DNA of the CDR3: TGTGCCAGCTCAAAGTCAAGGGGCTATGGCTACACCTTC. Its protein product is CASSKSRGYGYTF.